This note documents a single TCR beta chain sequence. Its antigen remains undetermined. No per-base quality is available; no much larger clone lies one base away. Based on the germline V gene, the CDR1 and CDR2 sequences are MNHEY and SVGAGI. From cysteine to phenylalanine, the CDR3 is 14 amino acids long. Only the CDR3 DNA is retained, 42 bases long and in frame from the first base. A distance of 15 bases separates the germline ends of V and J, which lose 7 bases and 4 bases respectively. Whole blood was collected in K2EDTA tubes by collaborating institutions according to the institutions' own protocols. For TCRbeta analysis, collaborator samples were shipped as frozen whole blood, as isolated PBMCs, or as DNA extracted from either sample type. This record belongs to a study of blood T cell repertoires in COVID-19 (dated by TCRdb to about 2020). With respect to the entire study: Collaborator samples came from the United States, Italy and Spain and covered acute and convalescent phases of COVID-19. The material from the prospective study consisted of cDNA or gDNA derived from T cells, B-cell-depleted T cells, or PBMCs. The dataset comprised deeply sampled blood TCRbeta repertoires from subjects exposed to, actively infected with, or recovered from COVID-19. The repertoires were released in a freely available public database intended as a resource for research on the immune response to SARS-CoV-2. Samples came from the ongoing ImmuneRACE study (first 160 participants) plus 1,254 subjects from 6 global collaborators. The sample metadata nearly always contained a de-identified subject ID, COVID-19 status, age in years and sex. Where HLA class I and class II types were available, the types were taken from metadata supplied by the sample provider, not from assay-based typing.

Study-level results and caveats: The amount of clinical and demographic metadata varied by source and participant and was provided uncurated.

TCRbeta CDR3 regions were amplified from genomic DNA using the immunoSEQ Assay, a bias-controlled multiplex PCR. On the authors' methods: The number of nucleated cells in each sample was estimated from the amplification of reference gene primers within the assay. To quantify the absolute abundance of each unique TCRbeta CDR3 rearrangement, sequence reads were collapsed and filtered. For each sample, productive Simpson clonality was calculated as the square root of Simpson's diversity index across productive rearrangements. The clones in this table, taken by TCRdb from immuneACCESS, are in-frame only. Not every clone is retained; where verified, under half of the shortfall comes from an unresolved V gene, and the cause of the rest is unknown. That table gives V, J and clone size, and the DNA gave D and trimming. The sample data list 150,000 to 200,000 clones, and 75% to 80% of these were observed just once. 26% of the sample rests with the top ten.

This TCR was recovered from a woman between 65 and 79 years old with acute or convalescent COVID-19. The sequence is built from TRBV6-5 and TRBJ2-3, with a weak D call of TRBD2 (5 bases match). The material sequenced was peripheral blood. The CDR3 protein sequence reads: CASTVSGSADTQYF. The DNA reads as follows: TGTGCCAGCACCGTGAGTGGTAGCGCAGATACGCAGTATTTT.